These T cell receptor beta chains were read from a single sample in a study of blood T cell repertoires in COVID-19. Assay: immunoSEQ multiplex PCR; the TCRdb copy retains only in-frame clones and omits some. The sample records around 120,000 clones, 65% to 85% being singletons. The source material was peripheral blood. The receptor source for this set is a man older than 75 with active or convalescent COVID-19. Each CDR3 is given with its conserved first and last residue. Each record gives: V gene, clone size, J gene, D gene, CDR3 protein, CDR3 DNA. The D gene is left open where the match is weak. Where a row states a size, it is once, few, many or the class of an expanded clone; other rows omit it.

>TRBV5-1|.|TRBJ2-2|TRBD1
CASSLGQATGELFF
TGCGCCAGCAGCCTGGGACAGGCCACCGGGGAGCTGTTTTTT
>TRBV4-1|.|TRBJ1-1|.
CASSLTGSADTEAFF
TGCGCCAGCAGCCTAACAGGGTCCGCGGACACTGAAGCTTTCTTT
>TRBV7-2|.|TRBJ2-2|TRBD2
CASSFQGLAGAGGAGELFF
TGTGCCAGCAGCTTCCAAGGACTAGCGGGGGCCGGGGGCGCCGGGGAGCTGTTTTTT
>TRBV6-6|.|TRBJ2-3|.
CASTGRGATDTQYF
TGTGCCAGCACTGGGCGGGGTGCCACAGATACGCAGTATTTT
>TRBV13|.|TRBJ2-1|.
CASSLGYEQFF
TGTGCCAGCAGCCTAGGCTATGAGCAGTTCTTC
>TRBV2|.|TRBJ1-5|TRBD1
CASSSTGGLNQPQHF
TGTGCCAGCAGTTCTACAGGGGGCCTTAATCAGCCCCAGCATTTT
>TRBV29-1|.|TRBJ2-7|TRBD1
CSGQGDSYEQYF
TGCAGCGGTCAGGGGGACTCCTACGAGCAGTACTTC
>TRBV6-6|.|TRBJ1-1|TRBD1
CASSRDRGLAEAFF
TGTGCCAGCAGTAGGGACAGGGGGCTGGCTGAAGCTTTCTTT
>TRBV3-1/TRBV3-2|.|TRBJ2-3|TRBD2
CASSYRTSGESTDTQYF
TGTGCCAGCAGCTACAGGACTAGCGGAGAAAGCACAGATACGCAGTATTTT
>TRBV4-1|.|TRBJ2-3|TRBD2
CASSPRLAGGLTFTDTQYF
TGCGCCAGCAGCCCCAGACTAGCGGGGGGACTAACATTCACAGATACGCAGTATTTT
>TRBV7-9|.|TRBJ2-7|.
CASSLSQGGSEDEQYF
TGTGCCAGCAGCTTATCCCAGGGAGGTTCGGAAGACGAGCAGTACTTC
>TRBV4-3|.|TRBJ2-7|TRBD1
CASSPGQASYEQYF
TGCGCCAGCAGCCCGGGACAGGCCTCCTACGAGCAGTACTTC
>TRBV19|.|TRBJ1-1|.
CASSLRLKGVWTEAFF
TGTGCCAGTAGTCTAAGGCTTAAGGGAGTCTGGACTGAAGCTTTCTTT
>TRBV10-3|.|TRBJ2-5|TRBD1
CAISEPLTGQTQYF
TGTGCCATCAGTGAGCCATTGACAGGGCAGACCCAGTACTTC
>TRBV7-9|.|TRBJ1-3|.
CASSLGSGPGNTIYF
TGTGCCAGCAGCTTAGGATCAGGCCCTGGAAACACCATATATTTT
>TRBV6-5|.|TRBJ1-6|.
CASSYLGQPNNSPLHF
TGTGCCAGCAGTTACTTAGGACAGCCAAATAATTCACCCCTCCACTTT
>TRBV7-2|.|TRBJ1-2|.
CASSLDAGGIGVGYTF
TGTGCCAGCAGCTTAGATGCCGGAGGGATCGGGGTCGGCTACACCTTC
>TRBV27|.|TRBJ2-2|.
CASRGHPNTGELFF
TGTGCCAGCAGGGGACACCCGAACACCGGGGAGCTGTTTTTT
>TRBV4-3|medium-sized|TRBJ2-2|.
CASSLSDGELFF
TGCGCCAGCAGTCTCAGCGACGGGGAGCTGTTTTTT
>TRBV11-2|.|TRBJ2-1|TRBD1
CASSVGTGGNEQFF
TGTGCCAGCAGCGTAGGGACAGGGGGAAATGAGCAGTTCTTC
>TRBV3-1/TRBV3-2|.|TRBJ2-2|.
CASSWADGELFF
TGTGCCAGCAGCTGGGCCGACGGGGAGCTGTTTTTT
>TRBV19|.|TRBJ2-2|TRBD2
CASSKLAGGAGELFF
TGTGCCAGTAGTAAGCTAGCGGGGGGTGCCGGGGAGCTGTTTTTT
>TRBV5-1|.|TRBJ1-4|TRBD1
CASSVGQSGEKLFF
TGCGCCAGCAGCGTGGGACAGTCGGGTGAAAAACTGTTTTTT
>TRBV5-4|.|TRBJ1-6|.
CASSLAGGSSYNSPLHF
TGTGCCAGCAGCTTGGCGGGTGGGAGCTCCTATAATTCACCCCTCCACTTT
>TRBV5-1|.|TRBJ1-6|TRBD1
CASSRGDREEGSPLHF
TGCGCCAGCAGCCGGGGGGACAGGGAAGAGGGGTCACCCCTCCACTTT
>TRBV7-9|few|TRBJ2-7|TRBD1
CASSLEGQSSYEQYF
TGTGCCAGCAGCTTAGAGGGACAGAGCTCCTACGAGCAGTACTTC
>TRBV27|.|TRBJ2-7|.
CASSLSSGRGRHEQYF
TGTGCCAGCAGTTTATCGAGTGGCAGGGGTAGACACGAGCAGTACTTC
>TRBV6-2/TRBV6-3|.|TRBJ1-3|TRBD1
CASSWGTARSGNTIYF
TGTGCCAGCAGTTGGGGGACAGCCCGCTCTGGAAACACCATATATTTT
>TRBV9|.|TRBJ2-5|.
CASSPRFRGETQYF
TGTGCCAGCAGCCCCCGATTTCGGGGAGAGACCCAGTACTTC
>TRBV6-5|.|TRBJ1-4|.
CASKDRNEKLFF
TGTGCCAGCAAGGACAGAAATGAAAAACTGTTTTTT
>TRBV6-4|.|TRBJ1-1|.
CARTGGGRAEAFF
TGTGCCCGGACCGGAGGAGGGCGGGCTGAAGCTTTCTTT
>TRBV18|.|TRBJ1-2|TRBD1
CASSPPTGEFDGYTF
TGTGCCAGCTCACCACCGACAGGGGAATTTGATGGCTACACCTTC
>TRBV11-2|.|TRBJ2-1|TRBD2
CASSIAGGPANEQFF
TGTGCCAGCAGTATAGCGGGGGGGCCGGCCAATGAGCAGTTCTTC
>TRBV18|once|TRBJ2-3|TRBD2
CASSPKIAGGTDTQYF
TGTGCCAGCTCGCCGAAGATAGCGGGGGGCACAGATACGCAGTATTTT
>TRBV18|.|TRBJ2-1|.
CASSLTNRGRGSSYNEQFF
TGTGCCAGCTCACTAACGAACCGAGGACGGGGGAGCTCCTACAATGAGCAGTTCTTC
>TRBV7-9|.|TRBJ2-2|.
CASSLRRGTNTGELFF
TGTGCCAGCAGCTTACGCAGGGGTACGAACACCGGGGAGCTGTTTTTT
>TRBV4-3|.|TRBJ1-6|.
CASSQDKGFSSYNSPLHF
TGCGCCAGCAGCCAAGATAAGGGGTTCTCCTCCTATAATTCACCCCTCCACTTT
>TRBV25-1|few|TRBJ1-1|TRBD1
CASSRTGGTEAFF
TGTGCCAGCAGTCGGACAGGGGGTACTGAAGCTTTCTTT
>TRBV7-9|.|TRBJ1-3|.
CASSTQGLGNTIYF
TGTGCCAGCAGCACGCAGGGGCTCGGGAACACCATATATTTT
>TRBV5-1|.|TRBJ2-3|.
CASSGPTGMRTDTQYF
TGCGCCAGCAGCGGGCCGACAGGCATGAGGACAGATACGCAGTATTTT
>TRBV7-6|.|TRBJ2-1|TRBD2
CASSFNSGGAGGEQFF
TGTGCCAGCAGTTTTAATAGCGGGGGGGCAGGGGGTGAGCAGTTCTTC
>TRBV27|.|TRBJ1-1|.
CASSLRGGPEAFF
TGTGCCAGCAGTTTACGCGGGGGCCCTGAAGCTTTCTTT
>TRBV30|.|TRBJ1-1|.
CAWTLTENTEAFF
TGTGCCTGGACCTTGACAGAGAACACTGAAGCTTTCTTT
>TRBV18|.|TRBJ1-5|.
CASSQQGGSNQPQHF
TGTGCCAGCTCACAACAGGGAGGGAGCAATCAGCCCCAGCATTTT
>TRBV10-3|.|TRBJ2-2|TRBD1
CAIKQGAAGELFF
TGTGCCATCAAACAGGGGGCTGCCGGGGAGCTGTTTTTT